The next 5 T cell receptor beta chains were all read from a single sample in a study of T cells after yellow fever vaccination. TCRdb used MiXCR to reprocess the 5' RACE reads, holding one entry per CDR3 protein. The table has about 320,000 distinct CDR3 sequences, approximately 4% seen once. The specimen comprised PBMCs, sampled 15 days after the yellow fever booster vaccination. The receptors stem from a man younger than 35 who received the YFV17D yellow fever vaccine.

This clonotype occurred many times. The gene calls are TRBV10-3 and TRBJ2-7; 11 positions agree with TRBD2. CDR1 and CDR2 (germline): ENHRY, SYGVKD. This CDR3 comprises 14 residues. V was clipped by 3 bases and J by 7 bases; unmatched bases: 5. The CDR3: CAISDVAGGREQYF. The CDR3 coding sequence is TGTGCCATCAGTGATGTAGCGGGGGGGCGGGAGCAGTACTTC.

At least ten counts were recorded for this clonotype. The V gene is TRBV4-1, the J gene TRBJ2-7; 7 bases are a match to TRBD1. In germline, CDR1 is MGHRA, CDR2 YSYEKL. The V segment lost 0 bases and the J segment 2 bases; nucleotides outside the gene matches: 13. There are 18 residues in the CDR3. As DNA, the CDR3 is TGCGCCAGCAGCCAAGAGAGGGGGCAGGCCCTCCCCGCCTACGAGCAGTACTTC. Its protein is CASSQERGQALPAYEQYF.

The genes are TRBV7-9 and TRBJ2-5; TRBD1 agrees at 10 bases. Germline CDR1 and CDR2: SEHNR and FQNEAQ (reference sequence). The CDR3 has 15 amino acids. With 5 bases clipped from V and 5 bases from J, the junction kept 8 bases outside the gene matches. In nucleotides, the CDR3 is TGTGCCAGCAGCCTACGGACAGGGGGTTTGGAGACCCAGTACTTC. Translated, it gives CASSLRTGGLETQYF.

This clonotype was seen many times. The chain joins TRBV27 to TRBJ1-6; the D is unclear. The germline gives CDR1 MNHEY, CDR2 SMNVEV (reference sequence). The germline V and J ends were trimmed by 7 bases and 8 bases, with 3 bases remaining between them. The CDR3 covers 10 residues. CDR3 sequence: CASTDSPLHF. CDR3 coding DNA: TGTGCCAGCACGGATTCACCCCTCCACTTT.

This chain uses TRBV3-1 with TRBJ2-7, with a weak D call TRBD2 (7 bases). Trimming removed 0 bases at V and 6 bases at J, with 15 bases between. The CDR3 spans 15 residues. In germline, CDR1 is LGHDT, CDR2 YNNKEL (reference sequence). DNA for the CDR3: TGTGCCAGCAGCCAAGATCACGGGGGGCAGTCCGAGCAGTACGTC. Amino acid sequence: CASSQDHGGQSEQYV.